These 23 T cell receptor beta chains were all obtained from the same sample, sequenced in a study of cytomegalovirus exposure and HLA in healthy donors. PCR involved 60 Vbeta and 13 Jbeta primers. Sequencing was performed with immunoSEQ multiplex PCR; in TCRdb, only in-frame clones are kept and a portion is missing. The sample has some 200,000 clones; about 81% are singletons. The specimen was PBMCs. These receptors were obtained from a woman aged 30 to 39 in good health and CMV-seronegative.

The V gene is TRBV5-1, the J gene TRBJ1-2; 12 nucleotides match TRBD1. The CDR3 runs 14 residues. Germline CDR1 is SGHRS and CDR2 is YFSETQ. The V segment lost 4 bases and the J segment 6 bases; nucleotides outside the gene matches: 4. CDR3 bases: TGCGCCAGCAGCACCGGGACAGGGGGCAATGGCTACACCTTC. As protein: CASSTGTGGNGYTF. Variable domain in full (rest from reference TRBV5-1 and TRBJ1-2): KAGVTQTPRYLIKTRGQQVTLSCSPISGHRSVSWYQQTPGQGLQFLFEYFSETQRNKGNFPGRFSGRQFSNSRSEMNVSTLELGDSALYLCASSTGTGGNGYTFGSGTRLTVV.

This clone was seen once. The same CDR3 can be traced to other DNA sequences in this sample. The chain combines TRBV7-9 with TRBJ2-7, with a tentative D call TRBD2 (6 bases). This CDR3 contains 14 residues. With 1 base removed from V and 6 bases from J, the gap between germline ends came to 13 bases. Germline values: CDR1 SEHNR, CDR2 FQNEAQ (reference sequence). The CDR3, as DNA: TGTGCCAGCAGCTTAGTGGAGGGGCTTGGCGAGCAGTACTTC. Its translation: CASSLVEGLGEQYF.

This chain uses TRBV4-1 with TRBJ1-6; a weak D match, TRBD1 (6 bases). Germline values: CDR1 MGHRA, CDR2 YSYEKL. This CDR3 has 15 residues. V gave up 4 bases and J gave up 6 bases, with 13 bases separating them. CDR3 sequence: CASSLRQDFNSPLHF. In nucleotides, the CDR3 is TGCGCCAGCAGCCTTCGACAGGACTTTAATTCACCCCTCCACTTT.

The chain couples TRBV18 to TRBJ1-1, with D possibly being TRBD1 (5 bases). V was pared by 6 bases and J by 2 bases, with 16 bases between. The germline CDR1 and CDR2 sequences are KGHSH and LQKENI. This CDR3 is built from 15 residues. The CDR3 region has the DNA TGTGCCAGCTCTTCAGGGCCAGGATACAACACTGAAGCTTTCTTT. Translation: CASSSGPGYNTEAFF.

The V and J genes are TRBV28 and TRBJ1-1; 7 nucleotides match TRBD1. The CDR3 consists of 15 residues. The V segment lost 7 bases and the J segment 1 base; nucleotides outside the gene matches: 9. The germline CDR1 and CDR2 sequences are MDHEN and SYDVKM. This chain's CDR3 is CASKRGGAGNTEAFF. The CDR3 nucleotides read TGTGCCAGCAAGAGAGGGGGCGCGGGGAACACTGAAGCTTTCTTT.

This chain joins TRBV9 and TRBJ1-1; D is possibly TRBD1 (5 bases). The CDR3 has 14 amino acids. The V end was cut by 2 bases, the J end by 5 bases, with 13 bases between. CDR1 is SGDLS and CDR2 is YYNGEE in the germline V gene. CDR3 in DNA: TGTGCCAGCAGCGTTGACGGGGGGAGGACTGAAGCTTTCTTT. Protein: CASSVDGGRTEAFF.

CDR3 amino acids: CASSLVGGRYNEQFF. CDR3 in DNA: TGTGCCAGCAGCTTAGTCGGCGGGAGGTACAATGAGCAGTTCTTC. The chain combines TRBV7-2 with TRBJ2-1; TRBD2 aligns across 8 bases. The CDR3 spans 15 residues. With 1 base clipped from V and 4 bases from J, the junction kept 3 bases outside the gene matches. Germline CDR1 and CDR2: SGHTA and FQGNSA.

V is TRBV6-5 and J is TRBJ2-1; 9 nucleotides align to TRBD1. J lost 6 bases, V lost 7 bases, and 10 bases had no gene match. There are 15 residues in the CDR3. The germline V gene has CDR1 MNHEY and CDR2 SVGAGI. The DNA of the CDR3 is TGTGCCAGCACCTTACTCCGGGACAGGGTCAATGAGCAGTTCTTC. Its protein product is CASTLLRDRVNEQFF.

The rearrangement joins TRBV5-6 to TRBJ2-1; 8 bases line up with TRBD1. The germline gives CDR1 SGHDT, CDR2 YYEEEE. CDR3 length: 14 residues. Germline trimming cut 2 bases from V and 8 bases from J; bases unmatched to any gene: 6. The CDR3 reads CASSFTGGRYEQFF. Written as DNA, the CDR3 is TGTGCCAGCAGCTTTACAGGGGGGAGGTATGAGCAGTTCTTC.

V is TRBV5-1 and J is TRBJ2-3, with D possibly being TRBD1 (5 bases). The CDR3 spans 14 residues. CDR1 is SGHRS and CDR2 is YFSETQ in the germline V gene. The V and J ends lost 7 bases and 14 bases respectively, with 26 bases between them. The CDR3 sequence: CASHSTSLREMGYF. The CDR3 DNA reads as TGCGCCAGCCACTCCACCAGCCTCAGGGAAATGGGGTATTTT.

CDR3 DNA: TGTGCCAGCAGGGACTGGGGTTACGAGCAGTACTTC. Its protein is CASRDWGYEQYF. The rearrangement links TRBV6-6 to TRBJ2-7; D may be TRBD2 (5 bases). Trimming left V 6 bases short and J 4 bases short, with 10 bases between. The CDR3 spans 12 residues. CDR1 is MNHNY and CDR2 is SVGAGI in the germline V gene (reference sequence).

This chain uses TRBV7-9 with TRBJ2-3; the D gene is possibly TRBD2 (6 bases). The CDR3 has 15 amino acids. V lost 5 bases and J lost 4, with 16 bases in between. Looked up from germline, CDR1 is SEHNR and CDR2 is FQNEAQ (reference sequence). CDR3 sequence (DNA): TGTGCCAGCAGCCGGGGAACGGGAGCCCCAGATACGCAGTATTTT. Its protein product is CASSRGTGAPDTQYF.

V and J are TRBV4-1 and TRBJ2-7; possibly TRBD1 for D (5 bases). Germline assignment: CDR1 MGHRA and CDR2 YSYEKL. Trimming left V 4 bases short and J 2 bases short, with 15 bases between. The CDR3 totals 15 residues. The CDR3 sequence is CASSRLLGRAYEQYF. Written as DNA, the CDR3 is TGCGCCAGCAGCCGGCTCCTGGGCAGGGCCTACGAGCAGTACTTC.

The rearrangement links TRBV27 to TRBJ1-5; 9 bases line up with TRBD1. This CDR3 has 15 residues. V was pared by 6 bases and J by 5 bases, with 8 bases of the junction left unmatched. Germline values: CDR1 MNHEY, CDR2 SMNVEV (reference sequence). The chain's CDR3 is CASSKTGGPYQPQHF. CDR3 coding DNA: TGTGCCAGCAGCAAAACAGGGGGCCCCTATCAGCCCCAGCATTTT.

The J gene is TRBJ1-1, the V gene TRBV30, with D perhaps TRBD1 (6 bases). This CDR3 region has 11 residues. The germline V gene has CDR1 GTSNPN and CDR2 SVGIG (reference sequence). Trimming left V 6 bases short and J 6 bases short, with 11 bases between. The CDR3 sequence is CACRTAAEAFF. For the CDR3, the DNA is TGTGCCTGTAGGACAGCTGCTGAAGCTTTCTTT.

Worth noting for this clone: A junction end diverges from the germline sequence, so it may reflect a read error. CDR3 DNA sequence: TGTGCCAGCAGTCGACAGGGGCTCGTTTCTGGAAACACCATATATTTT. This translates into CASSRQGLVSGNTIYF. This chain joins TRBV5-1 and TRBJ1-3, with 8 positions matching TRBD1. The CDR3 is made up of 16 amino acids. Per the germline V gene, CDR1 is SGHRS and CDR2 is YFSETQ.

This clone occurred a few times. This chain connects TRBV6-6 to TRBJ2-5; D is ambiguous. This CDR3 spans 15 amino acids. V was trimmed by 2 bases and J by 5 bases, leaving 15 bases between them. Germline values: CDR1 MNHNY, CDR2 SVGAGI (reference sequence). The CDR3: CASSYAAGTGETQYF. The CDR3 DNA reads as TGTGCCAGCAGTTACGCAGCTGGTACCGGGGAGACCCAGTACTTC.

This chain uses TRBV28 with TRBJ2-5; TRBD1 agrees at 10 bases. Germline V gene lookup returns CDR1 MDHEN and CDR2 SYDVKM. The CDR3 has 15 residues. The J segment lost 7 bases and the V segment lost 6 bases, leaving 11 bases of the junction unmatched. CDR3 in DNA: TGTGCCAGCAGCTCACACGGGACAGGGGAAGGGACCCAGTACTTC. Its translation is CASSSHGTGEGTQYF.

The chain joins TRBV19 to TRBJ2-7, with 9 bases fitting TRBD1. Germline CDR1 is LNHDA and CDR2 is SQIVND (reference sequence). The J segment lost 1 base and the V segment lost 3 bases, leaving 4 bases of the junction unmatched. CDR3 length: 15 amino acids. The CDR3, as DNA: TGTGCCAGTAGTATTAAGGGACAGGGTTCCTACGAGCAGTACTTC. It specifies CASSIKGQGSYEQYF.

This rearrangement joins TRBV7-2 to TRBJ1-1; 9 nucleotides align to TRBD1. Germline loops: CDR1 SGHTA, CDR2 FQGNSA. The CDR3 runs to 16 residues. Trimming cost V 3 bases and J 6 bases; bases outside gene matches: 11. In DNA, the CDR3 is TGTGCCAGCAGCTTGGGACAGGGAAGAGTGAGCGCTGAAGCTTTCTTT. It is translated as CASSLGQGRVSAEAFF.

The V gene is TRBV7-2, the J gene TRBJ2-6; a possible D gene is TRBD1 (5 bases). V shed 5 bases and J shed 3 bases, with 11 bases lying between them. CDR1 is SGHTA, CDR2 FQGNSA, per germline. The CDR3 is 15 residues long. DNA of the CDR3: TGTGCCAGCAGCCCGCAGGGCGGTGGGGCCAACGTCCTGACTTTC. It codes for CASSPQGGGANVLTF.

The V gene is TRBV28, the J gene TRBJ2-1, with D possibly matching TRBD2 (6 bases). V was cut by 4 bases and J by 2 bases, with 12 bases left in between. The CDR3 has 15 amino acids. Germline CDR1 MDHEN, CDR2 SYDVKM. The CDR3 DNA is TGTGCCAGCAGTTCCGGGAGTATCGCCTACAATGAGCAGTTCTTC. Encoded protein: CASSSGSIAYNEQFF.

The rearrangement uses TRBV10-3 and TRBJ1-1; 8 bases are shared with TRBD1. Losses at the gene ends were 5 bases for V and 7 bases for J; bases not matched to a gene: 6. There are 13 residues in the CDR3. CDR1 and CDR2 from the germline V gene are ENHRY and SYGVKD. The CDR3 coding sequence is TGTGCCATCAGTCCGGGACAGGCCCTTGAAGCTTTCTTT. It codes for CAISPGQALEAFF.